A selection of T cell receptor beta chains follows, all from one sample in a study of Graves' ophthalmopathy and Graves' hyperthyroidism. TCRdb redid the calling of the multiplex PCR reads with MiXCR, one entry per CDR3 protein. Among roughly 1.1 million distinct CDR3 sequences listed, around a third were seen once. The sample taken for sequencing was peripheral blood or thyroid tissue (not recorded which). The receptor source for this set is an adult man with Graves' hyperthyroidism. CDR3s include the opening cysteine and the closing phenylalanine or tryptophan. D genes are given only for firm matches. Clone size appears in some rows only: once, few, many, or a class for an expanded clone.

v_call: TRBV20-1
clone_size: -
d_call: -
j_call: TRBJ2-7
cdr3_nt: TGCAGTGCCATTTGGTCCTACGAGCAGTACTTC
cdr3_aa: CSAIWSYEQYF

v_call: TRBV4-3
clone_size: -
d_call: -
j_call: TRBJ1-2
cdr3_nt: TGCGCCAGCAGCCAAGATTCAGGAAACCATTATGGCTACACCTTC
cdr3_aa: CASSQDSGNHYGYTF

v_call: TRBV12-3/TRBV12-4
clone_size: -
d_call: -
j_call: TRBJ2-5
cdr3_nt: TGTGCCAGCAGTTTCAGGGTGGGGGTCGGAGAGACCCAGTACTTC
cdr3_aa: CASSFRVGVGETQYF

v_call: TRBV5-1
clone_size: -
d_call: TRBD1
j_call: TRBJ2-2
cdr3_nt: TGCGCCAGCAGCTACTGGGACAGTGCCGGGGAGCTGTTTTTT
cdr3_aa: CASSYWDSAGELFF

v_call: TRBV7-2
clone_size: many
d_call: -
j_call: TRBJ2-7
cdr3_nt: TGTGCCAGCAGCCATAGCAGGGGCGACGAGCAGTACTTC
cdr3_aa: CASSHSRGDEQYF

v_call: TRBV9
clone_size: few
d_call: -
j_call: TRBJ2-7
cdr3_nt: TGTGCCAGCAGCGTAGCAGAGAATTACGAGCAGTACTTC
cdr3_aa: CASSVAENYEQYF

v_call: TRBV7-8
clone_size: -
d_call: TRBD2
j_call: TRBJ2-1
cdr3_nt: TGTGCCAGCAGCCAGGGACCAAGCGGGGACTACTACAATGAGCAGTTCTTC
cdr3_aa: CASSQGPSGDYYNEQFF

v_call: TRBV12-3/TRBV12-4
clone_size: -
d_call: -
j_call: TRBJ1-2
cdr3_nt: TGTGCCAGCAGTTCCGGCTACACCTTC
cdr3_aa: CASSSGYTF

v_call: TRBV28
clone_size: few
d_call: -
j_call: TRBJ2-7
cdr3_nt: TGTGCCAGCAGTTTATTCGGGACGGCTACCTCCTACGAGCAGTACTTC
cdr3_aa: CASSLFGTATSYEQYF

v_call: TRBV7-2
clone_size: many
d_call: TRBD2
j_call: TRBJ2-2
cdr3_nt: TGTGCCAGCAGCTCCGGGACTAGCGTTGGGACCGGGGAGCTGTTTTTT
cdr3_aa: CASSSGTSVGTGELFF

v_call: TRBV29-1
clone_size: few
d_call: TRBD1
j_call: TRBJ1-1
cdr3_nt: TGCAGCGCACGGAAGGGGACAGGGGGTAGGAACACTGAAGCTTTCTTT
cdr3_aa: CSARKGTGGRNTEAFF

v_call: TRBV7-2
clone_size: few
d_call: -
j_call: TRBJ1-3
cdr3_nt: TGTGCCAGCAGCTTAGGACACGGACGGCCCTCTGGAAACACCATATATTTT
cdr3_aa: CASSLGHGRPSGNTIYF

v_call: TRBV24-1
clone_size: -
d_call: -
j_call: TRBJ1-2
cdr3_nt: TGTGCCACCAGTGATCGAAGGGGCGCTATCTATGGCTACACCTTC
cdr3_aa: CATSDRRGAIYGYTF

v_call: TRBV6-2/TRBV6-3
clone_size: -
d_call: -
j_call: TRBJ2-6
cdr3_nt: TGTGCCAGCAGTTGCACGAGCTCTGGGGCCAACGTCCTGACTTTC
cdr3_aa: CASSCTSSGANVLTF

v_call: TRBV14
clone_size: many
d_call: -
j_call: TRBJ1-4
cdr3_nt: TGTGCCAGCAGCCAAGTACAAGGGGCGGGAAAACTGTTTTTT
cdr3_aa: CASSQVQGAGKLFF

v_call: TRBV7-3
clone_size: -
d_call: -
j_call: TRBJ2-5
cdr3_nt: TGTGCCAGCAGCTCCCCAGAGGGCCCTCTGGACTTC
cdr3_aa: CASSSPEGPLDF

v_call: TRBV29-1
clone_size: -
d_call: -
j_call: TRBJ2-3
cdr3_nt: TGCAGCGTTGAAGGGGGGGGCAAGCCTAGCACAGATACGCAGTATTTT
cdr3_aa: CSVEGGGKPSTDTQYF